Shown below are 16 T cell receptor beta chains from a single sample sequenced in a study of blood T cell repertoires in COVID-19. Libraries were prepared by immunoSEQ multiplex PCR; TCRdb keeps only in-frame clonotypes and omits some of them. The data contain about 110,000 clones, 84% of them singletons. What was sequenced was peripheral blood. The source is a woman in her sixties with acute or convalescent COVID-19.

This sequence joins TRBV3-1 (or the pseudogene TRBV3-2) and TRBJ2-2, with 8 bases aligning to TRBD1. The trim removed 4 bases at V and 0 bases at J, leaving 10 bases unmatched. Germline CDR1 and CDR2: LGHDT and YNNKEL (reference sequence). The CDR3 has 18 residues. CDR3 nucleotides: TGTGCCAGCAGCCTAATTTTGACAGGGGAACCGAACACCGGGGAGCTGTTTTTT. Its protein is CASSLILTGEPNTGELFF.

The chain recombines TRBV3-1 (or the pseudogene TRBV3-2) with TRBJ2-1; the match to TRBD2 covers 14 bases. The length of the CDR3 is 18 residues. Per germline, CDR1 LGHDT and CDR2 YNNKEL (reference sequence). V shed 4 bases, J shed 2 bases, and the junction held 7 bases outside the gene matches. The CDR3 sequence: CASSPTGTSGSPYNEQFF. The CDR3 DNA reads TGTGCCAGCAGCCCGACCGGGACTAGCGGGAGTCCCTACAATGAGCAGTTCTTC.

The chain joins TRBV2 to TRBJ2-2; D remains ambiguous. The CDR3 spans 13 residues. Germline V gene lookup returns CDR1 SNHLY and CDR2 FYNNEI. V lost 4 bases and J lost 7, with 10 bases in between. The CDR3 sequence: CASSAVPGGELFF. CDR3 in DNA: TGTGCCAGCAGTGCGGTTCCGGGCGGGGAGCTGTTTTTT.

J is TRBJ1-2 and V is TRBV6-5; D is possibly TRBD1 (6 bases). V was trimmed by 4 bases and J by 1 base, leaving 16 bases between them. The CDR3 runs 16 residues. CDR1 and CDR2 (germline): MNHEY, SVGAGI. CDR3 sequence (DNA): TGTGCCAGCAGTTCGGGTCCACAGGGTTTTAACTATGGCTACACCTTC. Protein product: CASSSGPQGFNYGYTF.

V and J are TRBV27 and TRBJ2-6; possibly TRBD1 for D (5 bases). V shed 2 bases and J shed 2 bases, with 13 bases lying between them. CDR3 length: 17 amino acids. The germline V gene has CDR1 MNHEY and CDR2 SMNVEV (reference sequence). The CDR3 DNA sequence: TGTGCCAGCAGTTTACTTCAGGGTGCTCCTGGGGCCAACGTCCTGACTTTC. Its protein product is CASSLLQGAPGANVLTF.

The chain links TRBV28 to TRBJ1-4, with 8 bases aligning to TRBD1. V dropped 7 bases and J dropped 4; count of bases not matched to a gene: 11. Germline CDR1 MDHEN, CDR2 SYDVKM. CDR3 length: 16 residues. CDR3 coding DNA: TGTGCCAGCACCGACTCTAAGGACAGGGTTAATGAAAAACTGTTTTTT. Protein: CASTDSKDRVNEKLFF.

J is TRBJ1-5 and V is TRBV19, with 7 bases matching TRBD1. Losses at the gene ends were 4 bases for V and 0 bases for J; bases not matched to a gene: 3. Germline V gene data show CDR1 as LNHDA and CDR2 as SQIVND (reference sequence). This CDR3 region has 15 residues. CDR3 residues: CASSTGTVSNQPQHF. The CDR3 DNA reads TGTGCCAGTAGTACCGGGACAGTTAGCAATCAGCCCCAGCATTTT. Together with reference TRBV19 and TRBJ1-5, the CDR3 gives the full variable domain: DGGITQSPKYLFRKEGQNVTLSCEQNLNHDAMYWYRQDPGQGLRLIYYSQIVNDFQKGDIAEGYSVSREKKESFPLTVTSAQKNPTAFYLCASSTGTVSNQPQHFGDGTRLSIL.

The V and J genes are TRBV2 and TRBJ1-6, with D possibly TRBD1 on 6 matching bases. Germline lookup yields CDR1 SNHLY and CDR2 FYNNEI. The CDR3 has 12 amino acids. V dropped 11 bases and J dropped 9 bases, with 14 bases sitting between them. The chain's CDR3 is CAGGDLGSPLHF. The CDR3 DNA reads as TGTGCCGGGGGCGATCTGGGTTCACCCCTCCACTTT.

The rearrangement uses TRBV19 and TRBJ2-2; D gene uncertain. The V end lost 5 bases, the J end lost 5 bases, and 18 bases lay between the germline ends. This CDR3 contains 16 residues. Germline V gene lookup returns CDR1 LNHDA and CDR2 SQIVND (reference sequence). CDR3: CASSARLPSGTGELFF. The CDR3 DNA sequence: TGTGCCAGTAGTGCAAGACTGCCTTCTGGGACCGGGGAGCTGTTTTTT.

In regard to this clone: Other DNA sequences in this specimen translate into the identical CDR3. The rearrangement links TRBV18 to TRBJ2-5; 7 bases agree with TRBD2. CDR3 size: 13 residues. Unmatched junction bases numbered 3, after V lost 3 bases and J lost 5 bases. Germline loops: CDR1 KGHSH, CDR2 LQKENI. The CDR3 DNA follows: TGTGCCAGCTCACCCCTGGGAGGGGAGACCCAGTACTTC. Translating it yields CASSPLGGETQYF.

Comments on this clone: This sample also contains other DNA sequences that code for the same CDR3. In DNA form, the CDR3 reads TGTGCCAGCAGCCAAGACAGGGGGCGAGGCTACACCTTC. It codes for CASSQDRGRGYTF. The chain links TRBV3-1 (or the pseudogene TRBV3-2) to TRBJ1-2; 8 nucleotides match TRBD1. Per the germline V gene, CDR1 is LGHDT and CDR2 is YNNKEL (reference sequence). The CDR3 has 13 amino acids. V lost 0 bases, J lost 8 bases, and 2 bases stayed unmatched.

The rearrangement uses TRBV5-4 and TRBJ2-7; tentative D call: TRBD1 (5 bases). The ends were cut back, 2 bases at V and 1 base at J, with 7 bases in the middle. The CDR3 runs 13 residues. CDR1 and CDR2 from the germline V gene are SGHNT and YYREEE (reference sequence). For the CDR3, the DNA is TGTGCCAGCAGCTTAAGACAGTCCTACGAGCAGTACTTC. Amino acids: CASSLRQSYEQYF. The full variable domain, rest sourced from reference TRBV5-4 and TRBJ2-7, is ETGVTQSPTHLIKTRGQQVTLRCSSQSGHNTVSWYQQALGQGPQFIFQYYREEENGRGNFPPRFSGLQFPNYSSELNVNALELDDSALYLCASSLRQSYEQYFGPGTRLTVT.

This clone was recorded only once. The chain couples TRBV7-2 to TRBJ2-3, with 12 bases identical to TRBD2. Germline trimming cut 5 bases from V and 5 bases from J; bases unmatched to any gene: 11. The CDR3 extends over 17 amino acids. Germline loops: CDR1 SGHTA, CDR2 FQGNSA. The CDR3 reads CASSPLGLAGGKDTQYF. The DNA for the CDR3 is TGTGCCAGCAGCCCCCTCGGGCTAGCGGGAGGGAAAGATACGCAGTATTTT.

J is TRBJ1-1 and V is TRBV3-1 (or the pseudogene TRBV3-2); tentatively, D is TRBD1 (6 bases). V lost 5 bases and J lost 2, with 12 bases in between. The CDR3 consists of 14 residues. Germline assignment: CDR1 LGHDT and CDR2 YNNKEL (reference sequence). This CDR3 reads CASSTWTANTEAFF. The DNA for the CDR3 is TGTGCCAGCAGCACCTGGACAGCAAACACTGAAGCTTTCTTT.

The chain links TRBV19 to TRBJ2-7; weak D call: TRBD1 (6 bases). Germline assignment: CDR1 LNHDA and CDR2 SQIVND (reference sequence). The CDR3 spans 17 residues. Between the trimmed V and J ends, which lost 0 bases and 1 base, there was a span of 16 bases. CDR3 protein: CASSIDLRPGESYEQYF. CDR3 bases: TGTGCCAGTAGTATAGATCTAAGGCCAGGGGAGTCCTACGAGCAGTACTTC.

The chain carries TRBV30 and TRBJ2-7; the match to TRBD1 covers 7 bases. The CDR3 sequence is 12 residues long. With V trimmed by 1 base and J by 3 bases, 0 bases remained unmatched. Germline V CDR1 and CDR2: GTSNPN, SVGIG (reference sequence). The CDR3 is CAWSGQGYEQYF. In DNA form, the CDR3 reads TGTGCCTGGAGTGGACAGGGCTACGAGCAGTACTTC. Combining the CDR3 with reference TRBV30 and TRBJ2-7 gives the whole variable domain SQTIHQWPATLVQPVGSPLSLECTVEGTSNPNLYWYRQAAGRGLQLLFYSVGIGQISSEVPQNLSASRPQDRQFILSSKKLLLSDSGFYLCAWSGQGYEQYFGPGTRLTVT.